A selection of T cell receptor beta chains follows, all from one sample in a study of beta chain features in type 1 diabetes. Sequencing was performed with immunoSEQ multiplex PCR; in TCRdb, only in-frame clones are kept and a portion is missing. The top ten clones hold around 0.12% of a sample with about 650,000 clones, over 10% of them seen once. The source material was naive CD4+ T cells from blood. These TCRs come from a man aged 30-40 years with type 1 diabetes. Each CDR3 is given with its conserved first and last residue. A D gene is named only where the DNA matches it firmly. The size of a clone is reported for some rows only, either as once, few or many, or as a class for expanded clones.

length,V,D,J,size,DNA,CDR3
14,TRBV9,-,TRBJ2-3,-,TGTGCCAGCAGCGTAGGATCAAGGGACGATACGCAGTATTTT,CASSVGSRDDTQYF
15,TRBV6-5,TRBD1,TRBJ2-5,-,TGTGCCAGCAGTTACTCAGCTGGGACAGAAGAGACCCAGTACTTC,CASSYSAGTEETQYF
12,TRBV19,-,TRBJ1-6,few,TGTGCCAGTAGTACAGATAATTCACCCCTCCACTTT,CASSTDNSPLHF
14,TRBV9,TRBD1,TRBJ1-6,few,TGTGCCAGCAGCATCGACAGGGCGGGTTCACCCCTCCACTTT,CASSIDRAGSPLHF
13,TRBV30,TRBD1,TRBJ2-7,few,TGTGCCTGGACAGGGACAGGGGGCTTCGAGCAGTACTTC,CAWTGTGGFEQYF
14,TRBV5-1,-,TRBJ1-6,few,TGCGCCAGCAGCTTGCAGGGTCCAGATTCACCCCTCCACTTT,CASSLQGPDSPLHF
14,TRBV2,TRBD2,TRBJ2-1,-,TGTGCCAGCCAGCAGACTAGCGGATACAATGAGCAGTTCTTC,CASQQTSGYNEQFF
12,TRBV6-4,TRBD2,TRBJ2-1,-,TGTGCCAGCAGCCCGACTAGCGGGGAGCAGTTCTTC,CASSPTSGEQFF
14,TRBV7-8,-,TRBJ1-5,-,TGTGCCAGCAGCTTTAGGGCTAGCAATCAGCCCCAGCATTTT,CASSFRASNQPQHF
15,TRBV7-9,-,TRBJ2-7,-,TGTGCCAGCAGCTTAAGAACAGCAGGGGAGGCCGAGCAGTACTTC,CASSLRTAGEAEQYF
16,TRBV6-5,-,TRBJ1-2,few,TGTGCCAGCAGTTACGCTTACCAACGGGCGAAAAACGGCTACACCTTC,CASSYAYQRAKNGYTF
16,TRBV29-1,TRBD2,TRBJ2-3,-,TGCAGCGCAAAATCCTTAGCGGGGCTTCACACAGATACGCAGTATTTT,CSAKSLAGLHTDTQYF
15,TRBV19,TRBD1,TRBJ2-2,few,TGTGCCAGTAGTACCCGACAGGGAGAAACCGGGGAGCTGTTTTTT,CASSTRQGETGELFF
16,TRBV9,-,TRBJ1-2,-,TGTGCCAGCAGCGTAGCGTCTGGGCCTCCTAACTATGGCTACACCTTC,CASSVASGPPNYGYTF
16,TRBV7-3,-,TRBJ2-1,-,TGTGCCAGCAGCCCGCCAGGGACAATAGAAAACAATGAGCAGTTCTTC,CASSPPGTIENNEQFF
15,TRBV25-1,-,TRBJ1-6,few,TGTGCCAGCAGTGACCGGGCCGGGAATAATTCACCCCTCCACTTT,CASSDRAGNNSPLHF
11,TRBV28,-,TRBJ2-7,-,TGTGCCAGCAGTCCTAAGTTGGAGCAGTACTTC,CASSPKLEQYF
11,TRBV29-1,TRBD1,TRBJ1-2,few,TGCAGCGGGGGACAGTCCTATGGCTACACCTTC,CSGGQSYGYTF
13,TRBV11-2,-,TRBJ2-5,few,TGTGCCAGCAGCTTAGAACGGTTCGAGACCCAGTACTTC,CASSLERFETQYF
14,TRBV19,TRBD1,TRBJ1-5,-,TGTGCCAGTAGTATGACAGGGGGCGGCCAGCCCCAGCATTTT,CASSMTGGGQPQHF
16,TRBV6-5,-,TRBJ2-1,few,TGTGCCAGCAGTTACGAGTGGGCAGAATCCTACAATGAGCAGTTCTTC,CASSYEWAESYNEQFF
15,TRBV6-4,-,TRBJ1-3,-,TGTGCCAGCAGTGACTCAGGGGAGTCTGGAAACACCATATATTTT,CASSDSGESGNTIYF
15,TRBV7-2,-,TRBJ2-3,few,TGTGCCAGCAGCCGAACAGGGTTGAGCACAGATACGCAGTATTTT,CASSRTGLSTDTQYF
13,TRBV7-6,-,TRBJ2-5,-,TGTGCCAGCAGCCTGACCCGGGCGGAGACCCAGTACTTC,CASSLTRAETQYF
14,TRBV6-5,-,TRBJ2-3,few,TGTGCCAGCAGTTCCCAATTGAGCACAGATACGCAGTATTTT,CASSSQLSTDTQYF
15,TRBV21-1,-,TRBJ2-5,-,TGTGCCAGCGGTCCTCCGGGGCGGGGAGAAGAGACCCAGTACTTC,CASGPPGRGEETQYF
16,TRBV7-2,-,TRBJ2-3,few,TGTGCCAGCAGCTTAGTTGGGGGGCGGGGCACAGATACGCAGTATTTT,CASSLVGGRGTDTQYF
14,TRBV6-1,-,TRBJ1-3,few,TGTGCCAGCAGTGAAGGATTTTCTCCCAACACCATATATTTT,CASSEGFSPNTIYF
13,TRBV4-3,TRBD1,TRBJ1-2,-,TGCGCCAGCAGCCAGAGACAGGGAGATGGCTACACCTTC,CASSQRQGDGYTF
12,TRBV5-1,TRBD1,TRBJ2-3,-,TGCGCCAGCAGCTTAGACAGGGTTGGGCAGTATTTT,CASSLDRVGQYF
14,TRBV5-1,-,TRBJ1-5,-,TGCGCCAGCAGCTTGGGGGGTGCTGGTGAACCCCAGCATTTT,CASSLGGAGEPQHF
13,TRBV6-1,-,TRBJ1-5,-,TGTGCCAGCGACCGAGGGCTTAATCAGCCCCAGCATTTT,CASDRGLNQPQHF
14,TRBV23-1,TRBD1,TRBJ1-4,-,TGCGCCAGCAGTCGCGGGACAGGGTTTGAAAAACTGTTTTTT,CASSRGTGFEKLFF
14,TRBV19,TRBD1,TRBJ1-5,-,TGTGCCAGTGGAGGGACAGGGAGAAATCAGCCCCAGCATTTT,CASGGTGRNQPQHF
16,TRBV6-6,TRBD1,TRBJ1-2,-,TGTGCCAGCAGTTACCGTTACACAGGGGTAGGCTATGGCTACACCTTC,CASSYRYTGVGYGYTF
14,TRBV19,TRBD1,TRBJ2-7,-,TGTGCCAGTCGAGCCCCCGGGACAGTATCTGAGCAGTACTTC,CASRAPGTVSEQYF
14,TRBV10-3,-,TRBJ1-1,-,TGTGCCGTCTCAATTACAGATGACACTGGTGAAGCTTTCTTT,CAVSITDDTGEAFF
16,TRBV7-9,-,TRBJ2-1,few,TGTGCCAGCAGCTTAGTTGCAATGAGCTCCTACAATGAGCAGTTCTTC,CASSLVAMSSYNEQFF
15,TRBV12-5,-,TRBJ1-6,-,TGTGCTAGTGGTTCTACCTATAACAGGAATTCACCCCTCCACTTT,CASGSTYNRNSPLHF
14,TRBV2,TRBD1,TRBJ1-4,-,TGTGCCAGTATAGAGGACAGGGCCGAATTGAAACTGTTTTTT,CASIEDRAELKLFF
16,TRBV7-2,TRBD1,TRBJ2-5,few,TGTGCCAGCAGCTTAGCGGGGACAGGGGGCATGGAGACCCAGTACTTC,CASSLAGTGGMETQYF
17,TRBV28,-,TRBJ2-7,few,TGTGCCAGCAGTTTCCCATACCTGGGCAGGGAGACCTACGAGCAGTACTTC,CASSFPYLGRETYEQYF
13,TRBV7-2,TRBD1,TRBJ2-7,few,TGTGCCAGCGGGGGGACAGGGTCCTCCGAGCAGTACTTC,CASGGTGSSEQYF
13,TRBV5-1,-,TRBJ2-2,-,TGCGCCAGCAGCTTGACCGACACCGGGGAGCTGTTTTTT,CASSLTDTGELFF
12,TRBV18,-,TRBJ2-7,few,TGTGCCAGCTCACCAAGATCCTACGAGCAGTACTTC,CASSPRSYEQYF
13,TRBV6-6,-,TRBJ2-1,few,TGTGCCAGCACTAAAATAGATTCGGGGGAGCAGTTCTTC,CASTKIDSGEQFF
15,TRBV7-2,-,TRBJ2-1,-,TGTGCCAGCAGCTTAGGCGCAGGGAGGAAGAATGAGCAGTTCTTC,CASSLGAGRKNEQFF
13,TRBV6-1,-,TRBJ1-1,-,TGTGCCAGCAGTGAATCCGGGAACACTGAAGCTTTCTTT,CASSESGNTEAFF
16,TRBV5-4,TRBD1,TRBJ1-1,few,TGTGCCAGCAGCCTAGGGACAGGGAATAGAGCCACTGAAGCTTTCTTT,CASSLGTGNRATEAFF
16,TRBV15,TRBD1,TRBJ2-7,-,TGTGCCACCAGCAGAGACGGACAGGGTAGATCCTACGAGCAGTACTTC,CATSRDGQGRSYEQYF
15,TRBV30,-,TRBJ1-6,-,TGTGCCTGGTCGCAGGGCCTAAGGACGAATTCACCCCTCCACTTT,CAWSQGLRTNSPLHF
17,TRBV9,TRBD2,TRBJ2-3,few,TGTGCCAGCAGCCTACGGGGGGGAAACCCTAGCACAGATACGCAGTATTTT,CASSLRGGNPSTDTQYF